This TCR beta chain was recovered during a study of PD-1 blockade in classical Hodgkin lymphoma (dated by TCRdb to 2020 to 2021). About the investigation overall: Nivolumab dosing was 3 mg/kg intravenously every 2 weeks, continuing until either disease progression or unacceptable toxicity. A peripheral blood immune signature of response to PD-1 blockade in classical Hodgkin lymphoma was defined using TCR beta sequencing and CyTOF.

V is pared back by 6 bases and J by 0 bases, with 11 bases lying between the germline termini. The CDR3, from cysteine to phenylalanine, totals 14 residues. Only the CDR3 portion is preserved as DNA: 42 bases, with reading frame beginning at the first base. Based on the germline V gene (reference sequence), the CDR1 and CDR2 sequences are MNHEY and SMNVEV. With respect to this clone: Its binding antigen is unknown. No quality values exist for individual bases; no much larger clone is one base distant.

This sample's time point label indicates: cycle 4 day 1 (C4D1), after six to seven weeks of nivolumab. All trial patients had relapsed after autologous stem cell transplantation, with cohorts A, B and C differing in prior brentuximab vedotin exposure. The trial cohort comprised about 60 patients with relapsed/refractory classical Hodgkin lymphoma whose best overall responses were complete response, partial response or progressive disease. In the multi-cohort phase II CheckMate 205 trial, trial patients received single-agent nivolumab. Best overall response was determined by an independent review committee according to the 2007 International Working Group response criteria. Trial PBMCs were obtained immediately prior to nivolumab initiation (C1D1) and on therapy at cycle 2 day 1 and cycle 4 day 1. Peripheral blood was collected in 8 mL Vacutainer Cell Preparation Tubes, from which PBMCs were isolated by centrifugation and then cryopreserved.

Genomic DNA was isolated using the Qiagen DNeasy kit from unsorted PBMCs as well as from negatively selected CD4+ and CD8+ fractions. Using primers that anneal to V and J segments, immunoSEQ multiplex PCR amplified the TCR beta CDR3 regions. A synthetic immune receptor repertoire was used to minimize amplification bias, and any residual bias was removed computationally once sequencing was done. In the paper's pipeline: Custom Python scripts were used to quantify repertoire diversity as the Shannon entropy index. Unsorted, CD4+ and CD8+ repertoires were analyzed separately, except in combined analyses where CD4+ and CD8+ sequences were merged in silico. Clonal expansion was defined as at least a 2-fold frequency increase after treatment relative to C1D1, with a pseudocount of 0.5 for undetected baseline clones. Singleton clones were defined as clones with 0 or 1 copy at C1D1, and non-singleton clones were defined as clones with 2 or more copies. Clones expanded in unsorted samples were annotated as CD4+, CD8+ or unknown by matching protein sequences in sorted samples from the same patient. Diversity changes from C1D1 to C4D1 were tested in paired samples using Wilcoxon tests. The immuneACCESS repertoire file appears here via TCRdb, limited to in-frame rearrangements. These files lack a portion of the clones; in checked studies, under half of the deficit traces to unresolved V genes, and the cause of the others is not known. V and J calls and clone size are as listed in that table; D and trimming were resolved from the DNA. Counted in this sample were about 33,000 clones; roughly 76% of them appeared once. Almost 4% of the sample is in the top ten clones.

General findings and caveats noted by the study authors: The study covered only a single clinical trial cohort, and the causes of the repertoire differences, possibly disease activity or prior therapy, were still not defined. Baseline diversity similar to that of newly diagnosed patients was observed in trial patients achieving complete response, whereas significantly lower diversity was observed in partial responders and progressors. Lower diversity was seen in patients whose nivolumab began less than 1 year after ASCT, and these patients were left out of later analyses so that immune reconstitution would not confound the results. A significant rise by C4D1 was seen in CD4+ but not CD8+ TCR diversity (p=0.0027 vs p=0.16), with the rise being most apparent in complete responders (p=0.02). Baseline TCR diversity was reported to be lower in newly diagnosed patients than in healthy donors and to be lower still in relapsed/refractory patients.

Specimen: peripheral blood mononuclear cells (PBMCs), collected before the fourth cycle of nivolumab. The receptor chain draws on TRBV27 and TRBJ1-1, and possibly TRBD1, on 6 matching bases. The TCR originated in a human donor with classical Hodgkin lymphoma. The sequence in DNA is TGTGCCAGCAGACACAGGGATATGAACACTGAAGCTTTCTTT. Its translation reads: CASRHRDMNTEAFF.